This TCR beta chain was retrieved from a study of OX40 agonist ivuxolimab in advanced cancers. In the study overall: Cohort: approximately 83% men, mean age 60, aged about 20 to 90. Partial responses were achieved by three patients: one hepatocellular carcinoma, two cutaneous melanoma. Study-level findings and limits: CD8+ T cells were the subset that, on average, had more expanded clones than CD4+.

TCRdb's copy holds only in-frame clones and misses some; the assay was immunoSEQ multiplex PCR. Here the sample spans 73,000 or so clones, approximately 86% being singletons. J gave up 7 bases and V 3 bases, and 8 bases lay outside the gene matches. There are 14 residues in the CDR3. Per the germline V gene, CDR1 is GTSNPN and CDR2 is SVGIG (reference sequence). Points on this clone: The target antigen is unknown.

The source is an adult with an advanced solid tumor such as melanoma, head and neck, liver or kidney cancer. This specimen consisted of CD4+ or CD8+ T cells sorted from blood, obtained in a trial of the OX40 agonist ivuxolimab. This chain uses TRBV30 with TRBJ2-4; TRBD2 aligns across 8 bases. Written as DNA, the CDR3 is TGTGCCTGGAGCACCCTCGCGGGAGGTAACATTCAGTACTTC. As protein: CAWSTLAGGNIQYF.